The entry that follows covers one TCR beta chain sequence. Its target antigen remains unknown. No base quality information exists; no much larger clone differs at one position. The library was produced with PCR. Sequenced using a NextSeq 500. Bulk TCR libraries were generated as previously described, with the TCR primers listed in Table S5 used. Purification of total RNA was performed with the Qiagen AllPrep DNA/RNA kit. Before analysis, reads from multiple sequencing runs of one library were combined. Processing in the source paper ran as follows. Reads were retained only if an exact TCR constant sequence was present, and the retained reads were trimmed to 150 nt and grouped according to their 12-nt molecular barcodes. Reads in each barcode group were sub-clustered using a 15% Levenshtein threshold, and a quality-weighted consensus sequence was built for each RNA molecule. Non-functional sequences were discarded, and so were lower-count sequences lying one edit away from another sequence. Based on fitting two negative binomial distributions, any barcode sub-cluster with under 20% of the maximum read count was discarded. TCRdb reran the public reads through fastp at Q25 and MiXCR, keeping productive beta chains. Rows with one shared CDR3 protein collapse into an entry with the most common genes and DNA. The V and J calls and clone size are TCRdb's, not the authors'. This sample gives about 630,000 distinct CDR3 sequences in total; 25% of them show up just once. 0.75% to 0.8% of the sample belongs to the ten largest clones.

Libraries of naive CD8 T cells were built from anywhere between about 17,000 and 1,000,000 sorted cells, with 10%, 30% or 50% of the purified RNA used. Naive CD8 T cells were FACS-sorted as CD8+CD4-CCR7+CD45RA+ on a BD FACSAria II into RLT Plus buffer. Roughly ten TCR copies' worth of Jurkat RNA were spiked into about 20,000-1,100,000 naive CD8 T cell samples to test detection sensitivity. CD8 T cells were enriched with RosetteSep CD8+ T Cell Enrichment Cocktail and Ficoll-Paque, followed by ACK red cell lysis. This sample is part of a study of molecular identifiers for immune sequencing clone quantification (dated by TCRdb to between 2018 and 2020). Regarding the complete study: For a replicate experiment, RNA from around 20,000 or 99,000 naive CD8 T cells was divided into five aliquots, of which four were sequenced. The study was a methods study using CD8 T cells to benchmark molecular-identifier clustering-based TCR repertoire sequencing (MIDCIRS) and TCR RNA copy counting.

The CDR3 contains 12 residues, cysteine and phenylalanine counted. Just the 36-base CDR3 DNA is kept, in frame starting at base 1. The V and J ends are trimmed by 4 bases and 8 bases, leaving 9 bases between them. The germline V gene provides CDR1 MNHEY and CDR2 SVGEGT. Broader findings and caveats from the paper: Spiked-in Jurkat TCR RNA equivalent to a single cell was reported to be detectable even among 850,000 to 1,000,000 naive CD8 T cells. In CMV-specific effector cells, clones with more than 20 RNA copies accounted for over 97% of molecules, whereas in naive cells such clones accounted for under 1%. Without barcode sub-clustering, chimeric consensus sequences inflated TCR diversity; chimeras reached as high as 47%. The naive libraries included spiked-in Jurkat TCR RNA (roughly eleven copies' worth), and this Jurkat TCR RNA is not part of the donor repertoire. Highly expanded clone sizes could be underestimated if identical TCR molecules share a barcode. Modeling gave approximately 3 recovered TCR RNA copies per cell versus about 10 by digital PCR, implying approximately 30% capture efficiency.

The material sequenced was naive CD8+ T cells from blood, with Jurkat cell RNA spiked in. The label giving this sample's cell subset or site can be read as: FACS-sorted CD8+CD4-CCR7+CD45RA+ naive T cells. The clonotype originates from a human donor in good health. Some libraries in this study had Jurkat cell RNA spiked in. The V and J genes are TRBV6-2 or TRBV6-3 and TRBJ2-1; matching of 6 bases hints at TRBD1 as the D gene. This receptor carries the CDR3 CASSSGVHEQFF. In nucleotides, the sequence is TGTGCCAGCAGTTCAGGGGTGCATGAGCAGTTCTTC.